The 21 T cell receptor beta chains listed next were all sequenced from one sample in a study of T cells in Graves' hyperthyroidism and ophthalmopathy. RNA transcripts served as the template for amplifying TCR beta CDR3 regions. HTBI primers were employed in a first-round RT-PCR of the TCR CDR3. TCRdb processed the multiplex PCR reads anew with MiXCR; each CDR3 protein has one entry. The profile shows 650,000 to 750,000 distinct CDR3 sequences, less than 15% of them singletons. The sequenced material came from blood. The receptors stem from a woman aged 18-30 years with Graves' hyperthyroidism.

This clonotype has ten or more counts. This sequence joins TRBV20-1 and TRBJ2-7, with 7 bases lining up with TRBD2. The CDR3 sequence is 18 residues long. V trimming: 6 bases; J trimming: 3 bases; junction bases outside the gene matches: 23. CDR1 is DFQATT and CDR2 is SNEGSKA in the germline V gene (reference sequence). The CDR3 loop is CSAPIPGGTRETRYEQYF. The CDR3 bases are TGCAGTGCGCCTATTCCCGGTGGGACGCGGGAGACCCGCTACGAGCAGTACTTC.

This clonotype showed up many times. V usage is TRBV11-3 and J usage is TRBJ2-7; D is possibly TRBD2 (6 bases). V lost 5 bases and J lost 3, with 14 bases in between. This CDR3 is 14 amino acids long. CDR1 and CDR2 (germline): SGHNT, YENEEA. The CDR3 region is CASSARDSHYEQYF. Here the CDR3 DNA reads TGTGCCAGCAGCGCCCGGGACTCACACTACGAGCAGTACTTC.

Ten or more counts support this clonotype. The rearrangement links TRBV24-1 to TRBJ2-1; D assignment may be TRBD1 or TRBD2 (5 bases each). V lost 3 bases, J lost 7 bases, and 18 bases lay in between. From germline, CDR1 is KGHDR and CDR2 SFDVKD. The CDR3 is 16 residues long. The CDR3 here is CATSDPSQVTGNEQFF. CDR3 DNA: TGTGCCACCAGTGATCCTTCACAGGTAACGGGGAATGAGCAGTTCTTC.

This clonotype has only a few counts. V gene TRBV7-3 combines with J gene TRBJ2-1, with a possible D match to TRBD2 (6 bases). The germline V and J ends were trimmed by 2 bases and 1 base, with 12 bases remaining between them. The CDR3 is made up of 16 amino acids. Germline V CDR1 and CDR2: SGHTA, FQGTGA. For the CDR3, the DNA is TGTGCCAGCAGCTTATTTGGGACTCCGTCCTACAATGAGCAGTTCTTC. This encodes CASSLFGTPSYNEQFF.

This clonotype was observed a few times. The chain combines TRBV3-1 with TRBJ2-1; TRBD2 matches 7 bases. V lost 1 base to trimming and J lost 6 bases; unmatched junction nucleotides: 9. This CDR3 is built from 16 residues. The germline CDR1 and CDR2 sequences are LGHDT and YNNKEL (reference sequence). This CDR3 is CASSQGRRESPNEQFF. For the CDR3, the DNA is TGTGCCAGCAGCCAAGGCCGGCGGGAGTCCCCCAATGAGCAGTTCTTC.

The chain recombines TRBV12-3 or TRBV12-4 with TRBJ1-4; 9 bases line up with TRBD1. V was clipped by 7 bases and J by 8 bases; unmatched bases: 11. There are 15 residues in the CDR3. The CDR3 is CASTLMTGGLEKLFF. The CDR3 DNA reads TGTGCCAGCACCCTTATGACAGGGGGTTTGGAAAAACTGTTTTTT.

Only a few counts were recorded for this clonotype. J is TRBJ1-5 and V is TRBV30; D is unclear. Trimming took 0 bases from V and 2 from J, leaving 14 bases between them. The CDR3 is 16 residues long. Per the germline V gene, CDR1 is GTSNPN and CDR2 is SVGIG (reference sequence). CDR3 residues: CAWSVDLGGGNQPQHF. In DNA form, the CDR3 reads TGTGCCTGGAGTGTGGACCTCGGCGGGGGCAATCAGCCCCAGCATTTT.

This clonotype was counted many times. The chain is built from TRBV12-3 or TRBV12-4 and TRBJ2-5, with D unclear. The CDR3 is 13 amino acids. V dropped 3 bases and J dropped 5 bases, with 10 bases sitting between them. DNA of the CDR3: TGTGCCAGCAGTTTTCTTCCCGGTGAGACCCAGTACTTC. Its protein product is CASSFLPGETQYF.

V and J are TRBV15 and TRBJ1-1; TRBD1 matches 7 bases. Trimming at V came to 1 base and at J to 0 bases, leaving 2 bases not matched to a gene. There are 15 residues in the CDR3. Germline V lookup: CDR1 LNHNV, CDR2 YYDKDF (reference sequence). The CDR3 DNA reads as TGTGCCACCAGCAGAGTTACAGGGGTGAACACTGAAGCTTTCTTT. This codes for CATSRVTGVNTEAFF.

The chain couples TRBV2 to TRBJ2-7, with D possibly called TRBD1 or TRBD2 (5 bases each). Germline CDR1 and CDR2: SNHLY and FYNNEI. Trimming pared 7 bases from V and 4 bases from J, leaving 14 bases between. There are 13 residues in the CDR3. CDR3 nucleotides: TGTGCCAGCATAAAGGACTGGGGGTACGAGCAGTACTTC. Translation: CASIKDWGYEQYF.

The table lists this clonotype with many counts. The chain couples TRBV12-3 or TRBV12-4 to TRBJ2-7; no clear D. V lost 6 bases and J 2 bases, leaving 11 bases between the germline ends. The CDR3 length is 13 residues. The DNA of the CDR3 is TGTGCCAGCAGACCCGTAGGAACCTACGAGCAGTACTTC. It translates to CASRPVGTYEQYF.

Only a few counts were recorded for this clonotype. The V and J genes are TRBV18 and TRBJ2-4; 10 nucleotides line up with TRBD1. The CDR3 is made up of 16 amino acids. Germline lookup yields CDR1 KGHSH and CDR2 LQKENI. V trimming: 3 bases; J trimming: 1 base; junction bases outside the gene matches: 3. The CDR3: CASSPRDRGAKNIQYF. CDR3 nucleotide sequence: TGTGCCAGCTCACCTCGGGACAGGGGTGCCAAAAACATTCAGTACTTC.

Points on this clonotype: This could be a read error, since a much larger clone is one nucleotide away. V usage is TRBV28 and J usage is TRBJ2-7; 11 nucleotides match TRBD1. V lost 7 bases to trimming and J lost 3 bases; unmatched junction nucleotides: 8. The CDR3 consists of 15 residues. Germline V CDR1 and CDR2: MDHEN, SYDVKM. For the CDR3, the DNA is TGTGCCAGCACTTTTTTCGGGACAGGGGGCTACGAGCAGTACTTC. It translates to CASTFFGTGGYEQYF. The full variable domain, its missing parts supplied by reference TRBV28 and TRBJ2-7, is DVKVTQSSRYLVKRTGEKVFLECVQDMDHENMFWYRQDPGLGLRLIYFSYDVKMKEKGDIPEGYSVSREKKERFSLILESASTNQTSMYLCASTFFGTGGYEQYFGPGTRLTVT.

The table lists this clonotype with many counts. In DNA, the CDR3 is TGCAGTGCTAGTCCCCGGGACCGGGCCCGGCCCCAGCATTTT. This sequence encodes CSASPRDRARPQHF. V gene TRBV20-1 combines with J gene TRBJ1-5; D is possibly TRBD1 (5 bases). The CDR3 totals 14 residues. The V end was cut by 3 bases, the J end by 9 bases, with 18 bases between. The germline gives CDR1 DFQATT, CDR2 SNEGSKA (reference sequence).

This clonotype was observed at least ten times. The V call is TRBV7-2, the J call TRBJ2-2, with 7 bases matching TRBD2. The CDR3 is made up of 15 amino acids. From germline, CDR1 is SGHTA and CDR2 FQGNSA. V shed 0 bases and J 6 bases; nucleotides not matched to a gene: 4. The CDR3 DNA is TGTGCCAGCAGCTTAGCGGGAGGGATGGCCGGGGAGCTGTTTTTT. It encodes CASSLAGGMAGELFF.

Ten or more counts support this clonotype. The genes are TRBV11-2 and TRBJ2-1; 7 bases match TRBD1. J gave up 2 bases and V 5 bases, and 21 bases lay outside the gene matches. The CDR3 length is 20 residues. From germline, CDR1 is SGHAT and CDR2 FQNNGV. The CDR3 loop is CASSRTDRARPGSTYNEQFF. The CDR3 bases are TGTGCCAGCAGCCGGACTGACAGGGCTCGACCCGGAAGCACCTACAATGAGCAGTTCTTC. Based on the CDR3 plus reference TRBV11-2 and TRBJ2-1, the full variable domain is EAGVAQSPRYKIIEKRQSVAFWCNPISGHATLYWYQQILGQGPKLLIQFQNNGVVDDSQLPKDRFSAERLKGVDSTLKIQPAKLEDSAVYLCASSRTDRARPGSTYNEQFFGPGTRLTVL.

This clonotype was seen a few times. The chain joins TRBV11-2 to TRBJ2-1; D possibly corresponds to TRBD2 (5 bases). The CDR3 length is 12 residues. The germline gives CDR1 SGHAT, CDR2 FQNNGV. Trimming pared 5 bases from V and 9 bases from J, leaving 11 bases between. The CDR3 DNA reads TGTGCCAGCAGCCCCGGAGGTAGTGAGCAGTTCTTC. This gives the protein CASSPGGSEQFF.

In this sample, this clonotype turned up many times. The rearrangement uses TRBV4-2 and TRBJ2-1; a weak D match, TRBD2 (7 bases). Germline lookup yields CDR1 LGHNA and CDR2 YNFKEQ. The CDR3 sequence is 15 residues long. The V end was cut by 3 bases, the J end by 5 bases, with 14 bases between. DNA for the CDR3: TGTGCCAGCAGCCACCGGGGGGCAGCAGACAATGAGCAGTTCTTC. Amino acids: CASSHRGAADNEQFF.

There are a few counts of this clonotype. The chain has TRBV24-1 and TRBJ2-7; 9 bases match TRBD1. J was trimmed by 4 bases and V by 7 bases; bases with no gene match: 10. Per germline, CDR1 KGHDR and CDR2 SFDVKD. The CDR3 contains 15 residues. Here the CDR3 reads CATSSAGTGLYEQYF. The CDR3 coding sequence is TGTGCCACCAGCTCCGCCGGGACAGGGCTATACGAGCAGTACTTC.

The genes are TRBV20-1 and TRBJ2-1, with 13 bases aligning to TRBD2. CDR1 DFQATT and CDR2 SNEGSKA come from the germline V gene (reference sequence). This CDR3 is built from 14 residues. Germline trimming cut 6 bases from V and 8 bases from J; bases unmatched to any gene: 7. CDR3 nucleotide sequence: TGCAGTGCGCAGCGGACTAGCGGGAGCGATGAGCAGTTCTTC. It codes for CSAQRTSGSDEQFF.

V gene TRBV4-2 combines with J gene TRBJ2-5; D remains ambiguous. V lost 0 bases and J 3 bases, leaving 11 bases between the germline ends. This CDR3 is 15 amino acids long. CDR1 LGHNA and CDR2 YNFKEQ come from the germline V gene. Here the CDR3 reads CASSQDLWSEETQYF. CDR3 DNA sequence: TGTGCCAGCAGCCAAGACCTTTGGTCGGAAGAGACCCAGTACTTC.